This is a list of T cell receptor beta chains from one sample in a study of cytomegalovirus exposure and HLA in healthy donors. This table comes from immunoSEQ multiplex PCR, and its TCRdb copy is limited to in-frame clones, with some not included. This table holds 75,000 to 100,000 clones, approximately 73% found once. The sequenced sample was PBMCs. These receptors were obtained from a middle-aged man in good health and CMV-seronegative. Each CDR3 is given with its conserved first and last residue. D genes are given only for firm matches. For some rows the clone size is stated as once, few or many, or as a class when expanded; others skip it.

>TRBJ1-1|.|TRBV15|.
TGTGCCACCAGCAGAGATCCTCAGTTCACAGGGATCCCGCGGGTTGGTTTCTTT
CATSRDPQFTGIPRVGFF
>TRBJ2-3|TRBD1|TRBV6-1|once
TGTGCCAGCAGTGGACGGGGACAGACAGATACGCAGTATTTT
CASSGRGQTDTQYF
>TRBJ2-3|.|TRBV27|.
TGTGCCAGCAGCTGGGACACCACTAGCACAGATACGCAGTATTTT
CASSWDTTSTDTQYF
>TRBJ2-7|.|TRBV7-9|.
TGTGCCAGCAGCTTAGATGCATTTCTCCGCGAGCAGTACTTC
CASSLDAFLREQYF
>TRBJ2-7|TRBD1|TRBV7-9|.
TGTGCCAGCAGCGGACAGGGGGCCCTCTACGAGCAGTACTTC
CASSGQGALYEQYF
>TRBJ2-3|.|TRBV6-4|.
TGTGCCAGCAGTGACTCGAGAACTGGAGATACGCAGTATTTT
CASSDSRTGDTQYF
>TRBJ2-7|TRBD1|TRBV5-1|.
TGCGCCAGCAGCTCGGACAGGGGGCGGGACGAGCAGTACTTC
CASSSDRGRDEQYF
>TRBJ1-2|TRBD1|TRBV5-1|few
TGCGCCAGCAGCTCGGACAGGCAATATGGCTACACCTTC
CASSSDRQYGYTF
>TRBJ2-1|TRBD2|TRBV5-6|few
TGTGCCAGCAGCTTGGGACTAGCGGGGGGTCCCTACAATGAGCAGTTCTTC
CASSLGLAGGPYNEQFF
>TRBJ2-5|.|TRBV11-2|.
TGTGCCAGCAGCTTAGATCTCGAGACCCAGTACTTC
CASSLDLETQYF
>TRBJ2-3|TRBD1|TRBV11-3|few
TGTGCCAGCTCGCCGGGACAGGGGGCACAAGATACGCAGTATTTT
CASSPGQGAQDTQYF
>TRBJ1-2|TRBD1|TRBV7-9|.
TGTGCCAGCAGCTTAGGGGGGACAGGTGGCTATGGCTACACCTTC
CASSLGGTGGYGYTF
>TRBJ1-6|.|TRBV2|.
TGTGCCAGTACGCCTACAGGGAGTCGGTCACCCCTCCACTTT
CASTPTGSRSPLHF
>TRBJ2-7|.|TRBV10-3|.
TGTGCCATCAGTGGAGGCTACGAGCAGTACTTC
CAISGGYEQYF
>TRBJ1-6|TRBD1|TRBV15|.
TGTGCCACCAGCAGGGTACCGGGACAGGGTAATTCACCCCTCCACTTT
CATSRVPGQGNSPLHF
>TRBJ1-4|.|TRBV7-9|few
TGTGCCAGCAGCTTAAGGGGAGGGGGTGAAAAACTGTTTTTT
CASSLRGGGEKLFF
>TRBJ1-1|.|TRBV11-2|.
TGTGCCAGCAATTTAAGAGGCTTGTCGGGAGCTTTCTTT
CASNLRGLSGAFF
>TRBJ2-1|TRBD2|TRBV9|.
TGTGCCAGCAGCGCCCGACAACTAGCGGGGGGGAGGAATGAGCAGTTCTTC
CASSARQLAGGRNEQFF
>TRBJ2-2|TRBD1|TRBV2|.
TGTGCCAGCAGTGAAGAGGGGGCGGCCCACACCGGGGAGCTGTTTTTT
CASSEEGAAHTGELFF
>TRBJ2-7|.|TRBV7-9|.
TGTGCCAGCACCCCTAGAGGGGGTCACGAGCAGTACTTC
CASTPRGGHEQYF
>TRBJ2-2|TRBD2|TRBV27|few
TGTGCCAGCAGTCCGGGACTAGCTTACCCCGGGGAGCTGTTTTTT
CASSPGLAYPGELFF
>TRBJ1-2|.|TRBV7-2|.
TGTGCCAGCAGCTTAGGGGGCAGGGGAGGCTACACCTTC
CASSLGGRGGYTF
>TRBJ1-3|.|TRBV7-2|.
TGTGCCAGCAGCCGGACAGTTGGAAACACCATATATTTT
CASSRTVGNTIYF
>TRBJ1-5|.|TRBV19|.
TGTGCCAGTAGCGCTACTGCCAGGGCGTTCAGCAATCAGCCCCAGCATTTT
CASSATARAFSNQPQHF
>TRBJ2-3|.|TRBV5-6|.
TGTGCCAGCAGCTCCCGGCCTAGGGATACGCAGTATTTT
CASSSRPRDTQYF
>TRBJ2-3|TRBD2|TRBV5-1|few
TGCGCCAGCAGCTTATCGACTAGCGGGGGGGCGCCAGTAAATACGCAGTATTTT
CASSLSTSGGAPVNTQYF
>TRBJ1-1|TRBD1|TRBV18|.
TGTGCCAGCTCACCACCCACAGGTGGACAGGATGAAGCTTTCTTT
CASSPPTGGQDEAFF
>TRBJ1-1|.|TRBV10-3|.
TGTGCCATCAGTGACACTACCGAAAACACTGAAGCTTTCTTT
CAISDTTENTEAFF
>TRBJ1-6|.|TRBV2|.
TGTGCCAGCAGTGAAGCTGAGAGCGGGGGCTCCTATAATTCACCCCTCCACTTT
CASSEAESGGSYNSPLHF
>TRBJ2-3|TRBD1|TRBV9|.
TGTGCCAGCAGCGAGTGGACAGGGTCAGTCACAGATACGCAGTATTTT
CASSEWTGSVTDTQYF
>TRBJ2-2|.|TRBV5-1|.
TGCGCCAGCCGCCCGACCCGGGGAAACGGGGAGCTGTTTTTT
CASRPTRGNGELFF
>TRBJ2-7|.|TRBV13|once
TGTGCCAGCAGCCTGGGGTCCCAGGGTCCCTACGAGCAGTACTTC
CASSLGSQGPYEQYF
>TRBJ2-7|.|TRBV27|few
TGTGCCAGCAGTTATCGGTTGGGGGGTGGGCTCTACGAGCAGTACTTC
CASSYRLGGGLYEQYF
>TRBJ1-3|.|TRBV6-5|few
TGTGCCAGTCGGTGGAGATCTGGAAACACCATATATTTT
CASRWRSGNTIYF
>TRBJ2-3|.|TRBV19|.
TGTGCCAGTAGTCGGAGGGGCCGCACAGATACGCAGTATTTT
CASSRRGRTDTQYF
>TRBJ1-1|.|TRBV19|few
TGTGCCAGTAGTATGGTTAGGGGAACTGAAGCTTTCTTT
CASSMVRGTEAFF
>TRBJ1-3|TRBD1|TRBV6-6|.
TGTGCCAGCAGTTACTCGGAGGGGGCAAACACCATATATTTT
CASSYSEGANTIYF
>TRBJ2-1|TRBD2|TRBV6-5|.
TGTGCCAGCAGTTACCCCGGGGGGAGGAATGAGCAGTTCTTC
CASSYPGGRNEQFF
>TRBJ2-3|TRBD2|TRBV4-1|.
TGCGCCAGCAGCCCCCGAATACTAGCGGATACGCAGTATTTT
CASSPRILADTQYF
>TRBJ2-7|TRBD1|TRBV14|.
TGTGCCAGCAGAGGACAGGGTTACGAGCAGTACTTC
CASRGQGYEQYF
>TRBJ2-5|TRBD1|TRBV6-1|.
TGTGCCAGCAGTGAACAGGGGGCAGGGGAGACCCAGTACTTC
CASSEQGAGETQYF
>TRBJ2-3|.|TRBV2|.
TGTGCCAGCAGTGACAAAGGGGTTGGCACAGATACGCAGTATTTT
CASSDKGVGTDTQYF
>TRBJ2-5|.|TRBV9|.
TGTGCCAGCAGCGTAGGCAGTTTGAAGACCCAGTACTTC
CASSVGSLKTQYF
>TRBJ2-3|.|TRBV7-8|few
TGTGCCAGCAGCTCTACTAGACGAGGGGGGGCAGATACGCAGTATTTT
CASSSTRRGGADTQYF
>TRBJ1-2|.|TRBV7-2|.
TGTGCCAGCAGCGCGGGGGGTCGCGGCTACACCTTC
CASSAGGRGYTF
>TRBJ2-3|.|TRBV5-1|.
TGCGCCAGCAGCCCAACTAGCACAGATACGCAGTATTTT
CASSPTSTDTQYF
>TRBJ2-7|TRBD1|TRBV4-1|.
TGCGCCAGCAGCCAATACCCTGGACAGGGTTCGTACGAGCAGTACTTC
CASSQYPGQGSYEQYF
>TRBJ2-3|TRBD2|TRBV10-3|.
TGTGCCATCAGTGTGGCGGGGGGGAGCACAGATACGCAGTATTTT
CAISVAGGSTDTQYF
>TRBJ1-1|TRBD1|TRBV5-1|.
TGCGCCAGCAGCTGGGGAGGACAGGGAAACACTGAAGCTTTCTTT
CASSWGGQGNTEAFF
>TRBJ1-6|.|TRBV2|.
TGTGCCAGCAGGGACACCCTTCAGGGATCCTATAATTCACCCCTCCACTTT
CASRDTLQGSYNSPLHF
>TRBJ2-7|TRBD2|TRBV2|.
TGTGCCAGCAACGGGAGGGGGTCTGAAGAGCAGTACTTC
CASNGRGSEEQYF
>TRBJ2-7|TRBD2|TRBV12-5|.
TGTGCTAGTGGCCCAGAGGCGGGACTACTTTCCTACGAGCAGTACTTC
CASGPEAGLLSYEQYF
>TRBJ2-7|.|TRBV9|.
TGTGCCAGCAGCGTAGGTACCTATTCCTACGAGCAGTACTTC
CASSVGTYSYEQYF
>TRBJ2-2|.|TRBV7-2|.
TGTGCCAGCAGCTTAGGGTCGGGGACCGGGGAGCTGTTTTTT
CASSLGSGTGELFF